A selection of T cell receptor beta chains follows, all from one sample in a study of T-cell reconstitution after alpha-beta-depleted transplantation in children. MiXCR was run by TCRdb on the PCR reads, yielding one entry per CDR3 protein. The sample records under 450,000 distinct CDR3 sequences, 15% to 20% being singletons. The sample was PBMCs, mostly from graft donor cells, taken 360 days after TCRalphabeta/CD19-depleted stem cell transplant. Every receptor here comes from a boy in the first two years of life who had a stem cell transplant for Wiskott-Aldrich syndrome, so the T cells may come from the graft donor. Both conserved end residues are part of each CDR3.

j_call: TRBJ2-1; v_call: TRBV24-1; cdr3_aa: CATAILSEQFF
j_call: TRBJ2-7; v_call: TRBV12-3/TRBV12-4; cdr3_aa: CASSLGTGPRGEQYF
j_call: TRBJ2-7; v_call: TRBV10-3; cdr3_aa: CAISETRDRGTYEQYF
j_call: TRBJ1-2; v_call: TRBV7-9; cdr3_aa: CASSRTGRERGYTF
j_call: TRBJ2-1; v_call: TRBV20-1; cdr3_aa: CSASRDHNEQFF
j_call: TRBJ2-3; v_call: TRBV18; cdr3_aa: CASSPEQTSSTDTQYF
j_call: TRBJ2-7; v_call: TRBV7-2; cdr3_aa: CASSLGTVRSYEQYF
j_call: TRBJ2-1; v_call: TRBV20-1; cdr3_aa: CSGDSYNEQFF
j_call: TRBJ2-7; v_call: TRBV6-1; cdr3_aa: CASSLLAGRLGEQYF
j_call: TRBJ2-1; v_call: TRBV12-3/TRBV12-4; cdr3_aa: CASTSFGQNNEQFF
j_call: TRBJ2-7; v_call: TRBV2; cdr3_aa: CASSDTGSSYEQYF
j_call: TRBJ1-1; v_call: TRBV5-1; cdr3_aa: CASSVTLETEAFF